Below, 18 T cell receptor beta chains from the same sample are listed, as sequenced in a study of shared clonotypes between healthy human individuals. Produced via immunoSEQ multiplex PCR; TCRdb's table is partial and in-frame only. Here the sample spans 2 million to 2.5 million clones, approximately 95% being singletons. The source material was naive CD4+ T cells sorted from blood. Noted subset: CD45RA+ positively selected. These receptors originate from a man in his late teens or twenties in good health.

CDR3 DNA: TGTGCCAGCAGTTTCCAAGACAGGCTAGTGTACGAGCAGTACTTC. As protein: CASSFQDRLVYEQYF. The chain couples TRBV28 to TRBJ2-7, with D possibly being TRBD1 (6 bases). CDR1 and CDR2 from the germline V gene are MDHEN and SYDVKM. This CDR3 comprises 15 residues. V dropped 3 bases and J dropped 4 bases, with 16 bases sitting between them.

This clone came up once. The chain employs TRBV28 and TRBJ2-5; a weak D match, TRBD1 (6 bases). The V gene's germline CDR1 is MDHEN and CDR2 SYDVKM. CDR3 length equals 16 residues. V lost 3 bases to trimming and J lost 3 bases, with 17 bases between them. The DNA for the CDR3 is TGTGCCAGCAGTTTTGGGTCCCTGAGGGGGAAAGAGACCCAGTACTTC. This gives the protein CASSFGSLRGKETQYF.

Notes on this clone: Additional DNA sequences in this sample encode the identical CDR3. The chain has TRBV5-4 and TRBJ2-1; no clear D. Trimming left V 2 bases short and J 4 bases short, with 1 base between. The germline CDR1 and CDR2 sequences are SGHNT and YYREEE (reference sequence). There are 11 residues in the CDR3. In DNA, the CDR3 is TGTGCCAGCAGCTTTTACAATGAGCAGTTCTTC. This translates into CASSFYNEQFF.

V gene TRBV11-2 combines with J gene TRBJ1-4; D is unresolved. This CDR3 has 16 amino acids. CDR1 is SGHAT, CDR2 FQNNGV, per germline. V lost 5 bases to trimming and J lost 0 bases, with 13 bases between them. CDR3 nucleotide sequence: TGTGCCAGCAGCGCCGGGAGGAGTGCAACTAATGAAAAACTGTTTTTT. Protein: CASSAGRSATNEKLFF.

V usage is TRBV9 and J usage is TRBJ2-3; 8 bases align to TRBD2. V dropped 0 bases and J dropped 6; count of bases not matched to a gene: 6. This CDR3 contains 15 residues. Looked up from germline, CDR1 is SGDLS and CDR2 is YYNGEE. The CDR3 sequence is CASSVGSSGSDTQYF. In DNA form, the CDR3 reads TGTGCCAGCAGCGTAGGATCTAGCGGGTCTGATACGCAGTATTTT.

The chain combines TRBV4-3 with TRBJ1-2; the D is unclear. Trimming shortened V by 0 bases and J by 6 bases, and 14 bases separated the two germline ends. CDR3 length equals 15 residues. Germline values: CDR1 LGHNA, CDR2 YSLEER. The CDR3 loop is CASSQEWQARNGYTF. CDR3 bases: TGCGCCAGCAGCCAAGAGTGGCAGGCAAGGAATGGCTACACCTTC.

The CDR3 loop is CAWRLRGPYTEAFF. The DNA of the CDR3 is TGTGCCTGGAGATTGAGGGGGCCCTACACTGAAGCTTTCTTT. The gene calls are TRBV30 and TRBJ1-1; the match to TRBD1 covers 7 bases. This CDR3 spans 14 amino acids. The J segment lost 3 bases and the V segment lost 3 bases, leaving 7 bases of the junction unmatched. Per germline, CDR1 GTSNPN and CDR2 SVGIG (reference sequence).

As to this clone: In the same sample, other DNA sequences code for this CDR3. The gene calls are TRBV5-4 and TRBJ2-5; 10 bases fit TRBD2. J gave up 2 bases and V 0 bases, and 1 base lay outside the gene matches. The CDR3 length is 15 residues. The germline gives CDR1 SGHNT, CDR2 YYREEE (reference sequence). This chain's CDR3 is CASSLASGGQETQYF. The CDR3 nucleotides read TGTGCCAGCAGCTTGGCTAGCGGGGGACAAGAGACCCAGTACTTC.

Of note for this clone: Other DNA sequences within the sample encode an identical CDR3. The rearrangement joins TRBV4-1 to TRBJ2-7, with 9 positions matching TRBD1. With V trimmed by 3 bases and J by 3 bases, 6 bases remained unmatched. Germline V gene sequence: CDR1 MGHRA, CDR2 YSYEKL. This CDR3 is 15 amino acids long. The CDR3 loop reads CASSQGGQGIYEQYF. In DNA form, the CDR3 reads TGCGCCAGCAGCCAGGGGGGACAGGGAATCTACGAGCAGTACTTC.

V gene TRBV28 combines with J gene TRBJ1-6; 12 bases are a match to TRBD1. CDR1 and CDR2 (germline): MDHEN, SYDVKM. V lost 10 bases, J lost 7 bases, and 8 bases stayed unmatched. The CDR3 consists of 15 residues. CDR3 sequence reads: CATSPGTGGNSPLHF. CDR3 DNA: TGTGCCACGTCCCCCGGGACAGGGGGCAATTCACCCCTCCACTTT. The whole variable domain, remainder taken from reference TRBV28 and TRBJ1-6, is DVKVTQSSRYLVKRTGEKVFLECVQDMDHENMFWYRQDPGLGLRLIYFSYDVKMKEKGDIPEGYSVSREKKERFSLILESASTNQTSMYLCATSPGTGGNSPLHFGNGTRLTVT.

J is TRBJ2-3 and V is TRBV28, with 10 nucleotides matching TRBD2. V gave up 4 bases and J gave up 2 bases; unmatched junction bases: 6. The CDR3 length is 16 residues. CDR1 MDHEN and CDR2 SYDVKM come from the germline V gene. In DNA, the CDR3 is TGTGCCAGCAGTTCACCAGCGGGGGGGAACACAGATACGCAGTATTTT. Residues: CASSSPAGGNTDTQYF. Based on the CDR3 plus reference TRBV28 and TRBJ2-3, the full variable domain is DVKVTQSSRYLVKRTGEKVFLECVQDMDHENMFWYRQDPGLGLRLIYFSYDVKMKEKGDIPEGYSVSREKKERFSLILESASTNQTSMYLCASSSPAGGNTDTQYFGPGTRLTVL.

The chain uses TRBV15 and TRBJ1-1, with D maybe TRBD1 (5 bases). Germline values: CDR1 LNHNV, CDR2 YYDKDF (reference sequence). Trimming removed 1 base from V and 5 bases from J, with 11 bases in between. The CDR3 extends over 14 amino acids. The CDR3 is CATSRVFGATEAFF. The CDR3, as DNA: TGTGCCACCAGCAGAGTATTCGGGGCTACTGAAGCTTTCTTT.

The CDR3 DNA reads TGTGCCAGCAGTTACTCGTTCCCCAGCAATCAGCCCCAGCATTTT. Amino acids: CASSYSFPSNQPQHF. The chain combines TRBV6-5 with TRBJ1-5; no clear D. The CDR3 is 15 residues long. Germline CDR1 is MNHEY and CDR2 is SVGAGI. V lost 0 bases to trimming and J lost 1 base, with 7 bases between them.

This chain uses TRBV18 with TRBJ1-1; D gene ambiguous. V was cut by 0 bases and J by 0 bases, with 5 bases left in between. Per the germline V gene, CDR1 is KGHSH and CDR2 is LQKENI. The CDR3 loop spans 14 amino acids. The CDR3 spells CASSPPPMNTEAFF. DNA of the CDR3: TGTGCCAGCTCACCACCTCCGATGAACACTGAAGCTTTCTTT.

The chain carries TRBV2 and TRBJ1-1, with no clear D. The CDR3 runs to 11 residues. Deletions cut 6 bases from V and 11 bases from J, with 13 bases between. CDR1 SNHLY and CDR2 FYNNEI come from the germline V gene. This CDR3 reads CASSETPGAFF. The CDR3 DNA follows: TGTGCCAGCAGCGAGACCCCTGGGGCTTTCTTT.

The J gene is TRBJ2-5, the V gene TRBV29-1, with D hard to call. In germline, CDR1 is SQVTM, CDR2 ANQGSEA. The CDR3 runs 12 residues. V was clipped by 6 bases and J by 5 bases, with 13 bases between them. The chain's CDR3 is CSVDKPTETQYF. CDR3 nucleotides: TGCAGCGTCGACAAGCCCACGGAGACCCAGTACTTC. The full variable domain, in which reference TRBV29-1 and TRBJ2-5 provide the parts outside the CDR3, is SAVISQKPSRDICQRGTSLTIQCQVDSQVTMMFWYRQQPGQSLTLIATANQGSEATYESGFVIDKFPISRPNLTFSTLTVSNMSPEDSSIYLCSVDKPTETQYFGPGTRLLVL.

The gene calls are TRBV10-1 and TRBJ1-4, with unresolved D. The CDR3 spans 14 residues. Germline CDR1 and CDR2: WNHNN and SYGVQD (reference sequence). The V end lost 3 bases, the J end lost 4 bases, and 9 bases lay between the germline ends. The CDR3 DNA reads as TGCGCCAGCAGTGACGGTACCTATAATGAAAAACTGTTTTTT. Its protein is CASSDGTYNEKLFF.

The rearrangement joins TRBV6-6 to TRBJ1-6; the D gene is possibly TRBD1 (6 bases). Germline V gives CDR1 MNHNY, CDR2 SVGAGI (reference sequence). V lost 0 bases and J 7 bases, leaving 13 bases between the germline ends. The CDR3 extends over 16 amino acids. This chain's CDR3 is CASSYSTPGDNSPLHF. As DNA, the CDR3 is TGTGCCAGCAGTTACTCGACTCCAGGGGACAATTCACCCCTCCACTTT.